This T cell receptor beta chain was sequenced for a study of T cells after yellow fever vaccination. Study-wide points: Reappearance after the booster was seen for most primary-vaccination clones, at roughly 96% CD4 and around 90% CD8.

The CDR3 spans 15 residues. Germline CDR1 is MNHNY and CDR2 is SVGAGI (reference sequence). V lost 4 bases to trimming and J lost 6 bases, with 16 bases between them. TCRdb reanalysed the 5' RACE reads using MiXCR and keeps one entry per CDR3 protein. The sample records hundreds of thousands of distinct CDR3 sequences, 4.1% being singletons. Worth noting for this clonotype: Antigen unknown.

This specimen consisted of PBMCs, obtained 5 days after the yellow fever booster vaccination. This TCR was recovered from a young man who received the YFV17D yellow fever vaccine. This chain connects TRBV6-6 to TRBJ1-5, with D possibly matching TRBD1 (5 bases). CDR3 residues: CASSSTGGAGQPQHF. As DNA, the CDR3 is TGTGCCAGCAGTTCTACGGGAGGGGCGGGTCAGCCCCAGCATTTT.